This entry lists 9 T cell receptor beta chains sequenced from one sample in a study of CD8 T cells in ankylosing spondylitis. Via MiXCR, TCRdb re-called the 5' RACE reads, giving one row per CDR3 protein. The sample lists a few hundred thousand distinct CDR3 sequences; 15% to 20% were seen once. The sequencing input was blood, either unsorted or a sorted T cell fraction (not recorded which). These receptors were collected from a male donor with ankylosing spondylitis or in good health (not recorded which).

The sample holds many counts of this clonotype. This chain joins TRBV29-1 and TRBJ2-5; D unresolved. V was trimmed by 0 bases and J by 9 bases, leaving 5 bases between them. The germline gives CDR1 SQVTM, CDR2 ANQGSEA. The CDR3 extends over 10 amino acids. The DNA of the CDR3 is TGCAGCGTTGAAGATCGGGCCCAGTACTTC. Its translation is CSVEDRAQYF.

Ten or more counts support this clonotype. The V gene is TRBV5-6, the J gene TRBJ2-1; the match to TRBD2 covers 14 bases. The CDR3 runs 19 residues. Losses at the gene ends were 2 bases for V and 6 bases for J; bases not matched to a gene: 13. Germline V gives CDR1 SGHDT, CDR2 YYEEEE. CDR3: CASSLGGGLAGVRLNEQFF. In DNA form, the CDR3 reads TGTGCCAGCAGCTTAGGGGGGGGACTAGCGGGAGTCAGGCTCAATGAGCAGTTCTTC.

This clonotype turned up a few times. The V and J genes are TRBV6-5 and TRBJ2-5; no clear D. Trimming removed 6 bases at V and 5 bases at J, with 13 bases between. The CDR3 extends over 13 amino acids. Per germline, CDR1 MNHEY and CDR2 SVGAGI. The CDR3: CASRYLTEETQYF. The CDR3 nucleotides are TGTGCCAGCAGGTATCTAACGGAGGAGACCCAGTACTTC.

The chain links TRBV20-1 to TRBJ2-4; possible D gene TRBD1, 5 bases. The CDR3 is made up of 12 amino acids. V was trimmed by 4 bases and J by 3 bases, leaving 7 bases between them. From germline, CDR1 is DFQATT and CDR2 SNEGSKA (reference sequence). Here the CDR3 DNA reads TGCAGTGCTACCGACAGCAAAAACATTCAGTACTTC. Residues: CSATDSKNIQYF.

CDR3 amino acids: CASSEGTVNQPQHF. DNA for the CDR3: TGTGCCAGCAGCGAAGGGACAGTCAATCAGCCCCAGCATTTT. V usage is TRBV9 and J usage is TRBJ1-5, with 7 positions matching TRBD1. The length of the CDR3 is 14 residues. The V and J ends lost 3 bases and 3 bases, in that order; junction bases with no gene match: 3. The germline CDR1 and CDR2 sequences are SGDLS and YYNGEE.

The chain links TRBV29-1 to TRBJ2-6, with a weak D call TRBD2 (6 bases). V shed 4 bases and J shed 2 bases, with 9 bases lying between them. Germline loops: CDR1 SQVTM, CDR2 ANQGSEA. CDR3 length equals 14 residues. CDR3 coding DNA: TGCAGCGTTGCCGGGGGTACTGGGGCCAACGTCCTGACTTTC. This codes for CSVAGGTGANVLTF.

This clonotype was counted a few times. The chain has TRBV18 and TRBJ2-5; a weak D match, TRBD2 (6 bases). From germline, CDR1 is KGHSH and CDR2 LQKENI. The CDR3 sequence is 16 residues long. Trimming stripped 2 bases from V and 5 bases from J, with 18 bases between. The CDR3 spells CASSPSVAAERETQYF. The CDR3 DNA reads TGTGCCAGCTCACCATCGGTAGCGGCCGAGAGGGAGACCCAGTACTTC.

This chain links TRBV12-3 or TRBV12-4 with TRBJ2-7, with D hard to call. The CDR3 consists of 12 residues. The germline V and J ends were trimmed by 5 bases and 7 bases, with 12 bases remaining between them. The CDR3 loop reads CASSKRYLEQYF. DNA for the CDR3: TGTGCCAGCAGTAAACGGTACCTGGAGCAGTACTTC.

This clonotype was seen a few times. The V call is TRBV20-1, the J call TRBJ2-5, with D tentatively TRBD1 or TRBD2 (5 bases each). CDR1 and CDR2 from the germline V gene are DFQATT and SNEGSKA (reference sequence). This CDR3 has 14 amino acids. The V and J ends lost 5 bases and 3 bases respectively, with 16 bases between them. In DNA form, the CDR3 reads TGCAGTGCTTTCCCTAGCTTGGGGGAAGAGACCCAGTACTTC. It codes for CSAFPSLGEETQYF.